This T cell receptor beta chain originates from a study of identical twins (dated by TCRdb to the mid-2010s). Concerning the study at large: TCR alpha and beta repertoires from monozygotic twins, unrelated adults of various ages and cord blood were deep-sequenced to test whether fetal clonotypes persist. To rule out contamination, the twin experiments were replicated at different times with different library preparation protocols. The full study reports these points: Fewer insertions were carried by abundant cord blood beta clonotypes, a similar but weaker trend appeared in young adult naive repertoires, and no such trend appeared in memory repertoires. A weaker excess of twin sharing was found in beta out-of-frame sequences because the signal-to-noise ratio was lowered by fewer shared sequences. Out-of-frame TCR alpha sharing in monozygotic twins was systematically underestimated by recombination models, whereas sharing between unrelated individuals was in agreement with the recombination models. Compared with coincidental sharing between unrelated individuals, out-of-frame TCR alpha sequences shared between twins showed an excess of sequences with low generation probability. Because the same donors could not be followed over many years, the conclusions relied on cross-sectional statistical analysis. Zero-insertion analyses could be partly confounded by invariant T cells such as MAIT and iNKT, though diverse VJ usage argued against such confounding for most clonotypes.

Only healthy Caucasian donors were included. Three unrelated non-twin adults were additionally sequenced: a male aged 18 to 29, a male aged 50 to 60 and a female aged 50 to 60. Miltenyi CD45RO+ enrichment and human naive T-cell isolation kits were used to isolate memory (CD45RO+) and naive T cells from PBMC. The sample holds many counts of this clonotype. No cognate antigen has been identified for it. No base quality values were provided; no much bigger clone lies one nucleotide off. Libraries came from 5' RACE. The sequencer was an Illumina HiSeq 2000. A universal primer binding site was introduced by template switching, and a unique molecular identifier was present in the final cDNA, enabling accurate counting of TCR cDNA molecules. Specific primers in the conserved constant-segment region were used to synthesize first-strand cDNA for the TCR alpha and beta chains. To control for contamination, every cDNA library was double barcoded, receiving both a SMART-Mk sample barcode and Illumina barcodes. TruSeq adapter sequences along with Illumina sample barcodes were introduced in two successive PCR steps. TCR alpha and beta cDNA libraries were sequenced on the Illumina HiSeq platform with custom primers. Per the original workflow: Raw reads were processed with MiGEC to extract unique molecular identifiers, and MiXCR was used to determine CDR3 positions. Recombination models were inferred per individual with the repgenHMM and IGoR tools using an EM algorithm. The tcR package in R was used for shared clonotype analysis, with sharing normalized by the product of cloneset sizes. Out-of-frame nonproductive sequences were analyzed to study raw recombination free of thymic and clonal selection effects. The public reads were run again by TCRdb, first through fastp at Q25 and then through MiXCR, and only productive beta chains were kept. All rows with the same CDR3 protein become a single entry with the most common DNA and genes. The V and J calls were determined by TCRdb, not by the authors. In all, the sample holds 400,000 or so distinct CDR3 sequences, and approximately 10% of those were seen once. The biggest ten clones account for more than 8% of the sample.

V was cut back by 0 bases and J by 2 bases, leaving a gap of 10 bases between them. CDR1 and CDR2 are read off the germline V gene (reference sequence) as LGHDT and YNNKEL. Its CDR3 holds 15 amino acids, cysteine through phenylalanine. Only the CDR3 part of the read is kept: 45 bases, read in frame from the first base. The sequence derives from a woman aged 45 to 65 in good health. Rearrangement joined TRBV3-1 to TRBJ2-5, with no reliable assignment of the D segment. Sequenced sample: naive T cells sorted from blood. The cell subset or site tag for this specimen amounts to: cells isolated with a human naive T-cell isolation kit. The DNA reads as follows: TGTGCCAGCAGCCAAGAAGTAGGTGTTCAAGAGACCCAGTACTTC. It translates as CASSQEVGVQETQYF.